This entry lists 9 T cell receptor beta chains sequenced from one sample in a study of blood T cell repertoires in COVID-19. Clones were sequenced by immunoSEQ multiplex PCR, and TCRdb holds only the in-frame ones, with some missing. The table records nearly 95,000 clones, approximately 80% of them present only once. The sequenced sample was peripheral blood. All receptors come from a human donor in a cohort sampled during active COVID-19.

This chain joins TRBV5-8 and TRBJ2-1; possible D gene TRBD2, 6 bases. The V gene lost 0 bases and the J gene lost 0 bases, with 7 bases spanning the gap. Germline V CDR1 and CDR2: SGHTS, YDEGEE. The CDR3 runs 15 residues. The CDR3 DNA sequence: TGTGCCAGCAGCTTGGGACTAGGCTCCTACAATGAGCAGTTCTTC. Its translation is CASSLGLGSYNEQFF.

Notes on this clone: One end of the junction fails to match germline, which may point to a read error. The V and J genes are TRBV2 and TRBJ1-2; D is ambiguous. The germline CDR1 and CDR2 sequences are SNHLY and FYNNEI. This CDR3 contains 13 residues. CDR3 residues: CTSSGSANYGYTF. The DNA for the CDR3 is TGTACCAGCAGCGGGAGCGCTAACTATGGCTACACCTTC.

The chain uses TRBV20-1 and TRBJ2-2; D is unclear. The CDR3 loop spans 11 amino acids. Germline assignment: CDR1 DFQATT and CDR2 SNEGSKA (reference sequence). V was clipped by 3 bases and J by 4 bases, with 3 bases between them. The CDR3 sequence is CSASGTGELFF. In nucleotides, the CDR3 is TGCAGTGCTAGCGGCACCGGGGAGCTGTTTTTT.

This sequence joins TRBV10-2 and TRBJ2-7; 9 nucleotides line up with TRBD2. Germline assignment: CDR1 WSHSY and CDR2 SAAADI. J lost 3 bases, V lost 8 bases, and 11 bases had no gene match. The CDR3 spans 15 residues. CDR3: CASLPSSGAYYEQYF. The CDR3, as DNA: TGCGCCAGCTTGCCTTCTAGCGGGGCTTACTACGAGCAGTACTTC.

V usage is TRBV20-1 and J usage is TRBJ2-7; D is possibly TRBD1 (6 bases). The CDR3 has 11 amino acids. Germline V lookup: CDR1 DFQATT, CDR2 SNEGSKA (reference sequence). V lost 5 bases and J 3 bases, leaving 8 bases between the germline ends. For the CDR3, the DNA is TGCAGTGCTCGACAGGACTACGAGCAGTACTTC. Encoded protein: CSARQDYEQYF.

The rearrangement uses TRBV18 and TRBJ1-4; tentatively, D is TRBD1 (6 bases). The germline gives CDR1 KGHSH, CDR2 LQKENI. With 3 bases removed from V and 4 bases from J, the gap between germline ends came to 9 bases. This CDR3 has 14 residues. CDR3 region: CASSPGRGNEKLFF. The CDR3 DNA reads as TGTGCCAGCTCACCCGGCAGGGGTAATGAAAAACTGTTTTTT.

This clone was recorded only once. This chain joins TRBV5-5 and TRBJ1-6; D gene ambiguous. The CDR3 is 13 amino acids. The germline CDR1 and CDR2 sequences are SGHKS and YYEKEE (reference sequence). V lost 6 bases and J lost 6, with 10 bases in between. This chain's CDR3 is CASNLAVNSPLHF. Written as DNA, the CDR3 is TGTGCCAGCAACCTGGCAGTTAATTCACCCCTCCACTTT.

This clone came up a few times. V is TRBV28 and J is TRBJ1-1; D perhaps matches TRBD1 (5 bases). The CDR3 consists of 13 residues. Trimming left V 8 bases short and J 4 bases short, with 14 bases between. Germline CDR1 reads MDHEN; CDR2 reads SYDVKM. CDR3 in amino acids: CASFPGGGTEAFF. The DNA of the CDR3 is TGTGCCAGCTTCCCGGGGGGGGGCACTGAAGCTTTCTTT.

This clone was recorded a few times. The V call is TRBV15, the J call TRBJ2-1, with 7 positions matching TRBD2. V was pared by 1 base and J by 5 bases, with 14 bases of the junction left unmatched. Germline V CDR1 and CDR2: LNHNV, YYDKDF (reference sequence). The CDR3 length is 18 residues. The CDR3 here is CATSRVGSWEGLDNEQFF. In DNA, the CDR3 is TGTGCCACCAGCAGAGTGGGGTCGTGGGAGGGCCTCGACAATGAGCAGTTCTTC.